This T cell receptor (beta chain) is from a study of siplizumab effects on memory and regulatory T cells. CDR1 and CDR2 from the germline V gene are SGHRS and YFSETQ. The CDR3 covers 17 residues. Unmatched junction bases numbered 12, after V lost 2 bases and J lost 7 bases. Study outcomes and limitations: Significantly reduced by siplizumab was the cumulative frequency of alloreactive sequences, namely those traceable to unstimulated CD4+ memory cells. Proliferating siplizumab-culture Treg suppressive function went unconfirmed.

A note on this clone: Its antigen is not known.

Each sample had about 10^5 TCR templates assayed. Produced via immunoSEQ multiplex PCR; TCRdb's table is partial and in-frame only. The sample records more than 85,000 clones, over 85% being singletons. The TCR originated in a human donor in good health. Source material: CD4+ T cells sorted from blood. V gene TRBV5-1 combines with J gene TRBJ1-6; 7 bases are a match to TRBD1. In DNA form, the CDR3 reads TGCGCCAGCAGCTTTGGAGGCAGGGGGGATTTCAATTCACCCCTCCACTTT. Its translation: CASSFGGRGDFNSPLHF. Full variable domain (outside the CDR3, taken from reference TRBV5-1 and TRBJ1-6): KAGVTQTPRYLIKTRGQQVTLSCSPISGHRSVSWYQQTPGQGLQFLFEYFSETQRNKGNFPGRFSGRQFSNSRSEMNVSTLELGDSALYLCASSFGGRGDFNSPLHFGNGTRLTVT.